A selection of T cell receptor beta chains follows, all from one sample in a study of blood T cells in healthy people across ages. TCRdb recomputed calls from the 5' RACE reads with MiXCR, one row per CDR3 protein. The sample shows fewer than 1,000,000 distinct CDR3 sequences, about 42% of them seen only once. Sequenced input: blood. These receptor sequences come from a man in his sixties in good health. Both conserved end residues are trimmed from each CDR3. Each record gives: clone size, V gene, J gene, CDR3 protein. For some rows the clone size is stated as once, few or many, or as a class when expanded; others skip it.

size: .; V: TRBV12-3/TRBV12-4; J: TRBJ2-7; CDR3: ASSPFSGAYNEQY
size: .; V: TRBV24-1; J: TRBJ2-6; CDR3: ATSEGGTGANVLT
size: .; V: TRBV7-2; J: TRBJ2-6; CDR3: ASSSGLSGANVLT
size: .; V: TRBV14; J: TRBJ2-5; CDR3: ASSQGGRFNEQY
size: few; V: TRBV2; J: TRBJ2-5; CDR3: ASSASSFQETQY
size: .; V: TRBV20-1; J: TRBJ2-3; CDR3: SPAAQSTDTQY
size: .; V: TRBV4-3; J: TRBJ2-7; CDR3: ASSQGSAGAYEQY
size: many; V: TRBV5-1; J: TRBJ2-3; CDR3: ASSAGTSSSDTQY
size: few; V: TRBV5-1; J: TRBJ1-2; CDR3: ASSLVQSGTAAYT
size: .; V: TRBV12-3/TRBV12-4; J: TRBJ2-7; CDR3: ASSRYTQGHSYEQY
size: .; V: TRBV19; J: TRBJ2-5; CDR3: ASSILPGSQETQY
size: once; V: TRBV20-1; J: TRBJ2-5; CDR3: SAPRGAETQY
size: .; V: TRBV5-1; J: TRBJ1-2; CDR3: ASSTSGTGYT
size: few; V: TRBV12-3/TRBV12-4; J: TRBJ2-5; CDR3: ASSPTPGRIQETQY
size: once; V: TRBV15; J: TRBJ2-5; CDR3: ATSRGGSQETQY
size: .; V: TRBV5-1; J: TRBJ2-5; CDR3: ASSSRGGGQETQY
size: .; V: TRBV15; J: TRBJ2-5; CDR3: ATSRDPITSYNEQY
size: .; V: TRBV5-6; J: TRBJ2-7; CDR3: ASSLDSIPSDSYEQY
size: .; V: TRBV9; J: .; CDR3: ASSASGGNEQY